The entry that follows covers one T cell receptor (beta chain) sequence. This sample is part of a study of T-cell memory formation after mild COVID-19. As for the study in general: Clusters of TCRs were largely donor specific.

TCRdb recomputed calls from the 5' RACE reads with MiXCR, one row per CDR3 protein. The sample records around 500,000 distinct CDR3 sequences, over 15% being singletons. Germline CDR1 is SGHVS and CDR2 is FQNEAQ. V lost 5 bases to trimming and J lost 7 bases, with 15 bases between them. This CDR3 has 13 residues. The sequence was collected from an adult woman who had mild COVID-19 (a few samples of this study predate the infection). Cell type and time point are not known. The chain combines TRBV7-8 with TRBJ2-7; D might be TRBD1 (6 bases). Sequenced material: PBMCs or a T cell subset sorted from them (not recorded which). The DNA of the CDR3 is TGTGCCAGCAGCACGCACAGGGATGGGGAGCAGTACTTC. Its translation is CASSTHRDGEQYF.